This TCR beta chain was found in a study of T-cell reconstitution after alpha-beta-depleted transplantation in children. The ends were cut back, 0 bases at V and 11 bases at J, with 20 bases in the middle. The CDR3 has 16 amino acids. CDR1 is DFQATT and CDR2 is SNEGSKA in the germline V gene (reference sequence). Unique molecular identifiers were incorporated during preparation of the TCRbeta library. Using its own MiXCR run on the PCR reads, TCRdb lists one record per CDR3 protein. The repertoire holds hundreds of thousands of distinct CDR3 sequences, around 15% seen once, with just under 30% in the top ten.

Specimen: PBMCs, mostly from graft donor cells, collected 360 days after TCRalphabeta/CD19-depleted stem cell transplant. The rearrangement links TRBV20-1 to TRBJ1-6; D gene uncertain. This TCR was recovered from a boy younger than two who had a stem cell transplant for Wiskott-Aldrich syndrome, so the T cells may come from the graft donor. The CDR3, as DNA: TGCAGTGCTAGAGATATAGCCCCCGGCAGTCCAACACCCCTCCACTTT. Translating gives CSARDIAPGSPTPLHF.